The source of this T cell receptor beta chain is a study of T cell responses to AZD1222 COVID-19 vaccine (dated by TCRdb to the early 2020s). Notes on the research overall: AZD1222 recipients given second doses at about 4 weeks or at about 12 weeks were pooled, since spike-specific TCR depth and breadth were not found to differ between the two schedules. Trial participants were enrolled into age subgroups of 18-55, 56-69 and 70-plus years, which contained around 150, 29 and 61 TCR-sequenced participants, respectively. TCR sequencing was performed for roughly 250 trial participants, of whom 207 were given two doses of AZD1222 and around 25 were given two doses of MenACWY control vaccine. What the authors observed across the whole study: The 56-69-year group was small, and its depth increase did not reach significance, likely because of low power. After two AZD1222 doses, spike-specific TCR breadth and depth were significantly higher than at day 0 and than in MenACWY recipients. Vaccine-associated CD4 TCRs spanned the whole spike protein, with dominant responses in regions 160-218 and 743-854. Participants were mostly white British, with more females than males. The authors suggested clonal diversity may have been underestimated. No day 14 peak-response samples were available, so repertoires were characterized only after the peak T cell response. Reportedly, close to half of the unique spike-specific TCRs recognized epitopes lying outside the regions that are mutated in the B.1.351 and B.1.1.7 variants. Only six or seven AZD1222 recipients were SARS-CoV-2 seropositive at baseline, limiting conclusions about previously exposed vaccinees.

The CDR3 regions of human TCRbeta chains were analyzed by immunosequencing. In the original analysis: TCRs in the repertoires were matched against a reference library of SARS-CoV-2-specific TCRs that had been generated with the MIRA antigen-specificity platform. Breadth was defined as the fraction of unique TCRs that were SARS-CoV-2-associated, and depth was defined as the fraction of total T cells that were SARS-CoV-2-associated. Using the MIRA data, each spike-specific TCR was assigned both to the spike region to which the TCR was reactive and to a CD4 or CD8 class. Log10-transformed breadth and depth values were compared by one-way ANOVA with Sidak's multiple comparisons tests. Here the immuneACCESS table is served through TCRdb, limited to in-frame sequences with V and J called. Missing clones are a known gap in these copies; in checked studies unresolved V genes cover under half, and the rest lacks a known reason. The V and J calls and clone size come from that table; D and trimming were worked out from the DNA. Counted in this sample were 130,000 or so clones; approximately 90% of them appeared once. The ten largest clones represent approximately 3.3% of the sample.

The time point label on this specimen signifies: baseline before first vaccination. Vaccinee samples came from UK trials COV001 and COV002, including a single-blind randomized controlled phase 2/3 trial of AZD1222 (ChAdOx1 nCoV-19) in healthy adults. Trial participant PBMC samples were collected at day 0 and day 28 after the second dose for TCRbeta chain sequencing. Note on this clone: The specificity of this receptor is unknown. No much larger clonotype is one base removed from it; base qualities were not supplied.

Trimmed from V: 4 bases; trimmed from J: 8 bases; junction bases lacking a gene match: 9. Reading the germline V gene gives CDR1 MDHEN and CDR2 SYDVKM. The CDR3 has 16 amino acids, counting the end cysteine and phenylalanine. The DNA shown is the 48-base CDR3, in frame from base 1. The specimen was peripheral blood, collected on day 0 of AZD1222 vaccination. The V and J genes are TRBV28 and TRBJ2-2; 11 bases in the middle match TRBD1. The TCR originated in an adult in good health. DNA sequence: TGTGCCAGCAGTTCAGGACAGGGGGCATCAATAGGGGAGCTGTTTTTT. This codes for CASSSGQGASIGELFF.